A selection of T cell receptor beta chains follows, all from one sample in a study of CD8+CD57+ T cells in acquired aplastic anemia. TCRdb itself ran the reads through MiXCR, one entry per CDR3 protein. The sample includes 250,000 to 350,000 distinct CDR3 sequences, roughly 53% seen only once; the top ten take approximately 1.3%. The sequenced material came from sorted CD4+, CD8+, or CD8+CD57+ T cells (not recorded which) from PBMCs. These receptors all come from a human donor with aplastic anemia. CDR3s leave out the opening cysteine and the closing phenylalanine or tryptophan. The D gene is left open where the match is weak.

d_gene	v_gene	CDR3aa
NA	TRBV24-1	ATSDLELLRDEQF
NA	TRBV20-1	SARDPMVSGAY
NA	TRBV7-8	ASSFRRGSYEQY
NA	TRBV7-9	ASSLGQLMNTEAF
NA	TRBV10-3	AISSSYEQY
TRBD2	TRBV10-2	ASSTGRTSGRSSYEQY
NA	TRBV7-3	ASSLTLRGEQY
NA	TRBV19	ASSAAAGQVNTEAF
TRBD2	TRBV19	AVQRDPSSYNEQF
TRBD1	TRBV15	ATSRGGNRGYEQY